The 22 T cell receptor beta chains below all came from one sample that was sequenced in a study of blood T cell repertoires in COVID-19. Sequencing used immunoSEQ multiplex PCR; TCRdb keeps in-frame clones, though not all of them. The repertoire holds some 410,000 clones, with around 87% as singletons. The sequencing input was PBMCs or T cells enriched from blood (not recorded which). The receptors come from a woman aged 25 to 39 with acute COVID-19.

The J gene is TRBJ1-1, the V gene TRBV5-1, with D unresolved. The germline CDR1 and CDR2 sequences are SGHRS and YFSETQ. V gave up 2 bases and J gave up 3 bases, with 17 bases separating them. This CDR3 comprises 16 residues. The CDR3 loop reads CASSFLSGYADTEAFF. The CDR3 nucleotides are TGCGCCAGCAGCTTCCTTAGCGGGTACGCTGACACTGAAGCTTTCTTT.

The chain carries TRBV4-1 and TRBJ2-1; D is unresolved. There are 16 residues in the CDR3. V dropped 0 bases and J dropped 0 bases, with 9 bases sitting between them. The germline gives CDR1 MGHRA, CDR2 YSYEKL. CDR3 loop: CASSQDPRGSYNEQFF. CDR3 nucleotides: TGCGCCAGCAGCCAAGATCCCCGAGGCTCCTACAATGAGCAGTTCTTC.

The chain recombines TRBV5-1 with TRBJ2-1; 8 bases are shared with TRBD2. Germline CDR1 reads SGHRS; CDR2 reads YFSETQ. With V trimmed by 2 bases and J by 6 bases, 4 bases remained unmatched. This CDR3 contains 14 residues. CDR3 sequence: CASSFGTSPNEQFF. The CDR3, as DNA: TGCGCCAGCAGCTTCGGGACTAGTCCCAATGAGCAGTTCTTC. Supplemented by reference TRBV5-1 and TRBJ2-1, the full variable domain reads KAGVTQTPRYLIKTRGQQVTLSCSPISGHRSVSWYQQTPGQGLQFLFEYFSETQRNKGNFPGRFSGRQFSNSRSEMNVSTLELGDSALYLCASSFGTSPNEQFFGPGTRLTVL.

V gene TRBV19 combines with J gene TRBJ1-4; D unresolved. Germline V lookup: CDR1 LNHDA, CDR2 SQIVND (reference sequence). The length of the CDR3 is 14 residues. With 3 bases removed from V and 5 bases from J, the gap between germline ends came to 10 bases. Written as DNA, the CDR3 is TGTGCCAGTAGTATTATGTGGGAGAATGAAAAACTGTTTTTT. It encodes CASSIMWENEKLFF.

This clone appeared a few times. The rearrangement joins TRBV9 to TRBJ1-2, with D unclear. In germline, CDR1 is SGDLS, CDR2 YYNGEE. The V gene lost 0 bases and the J gene lost 8 bases, with 8 bases spanning the gap. The CDR3 runs to 12 residues. The CDR3 nucleotides are TGTGCCAGCAGCGTAGACAAGTGGGGCTACACCTTC. Translation gives CASSVDKWGYTF.

This chain uses TRBV6-5 with TRBJ1-1; D call uncertain. The CDR3 contains 13 residues. V lost 2 bases to trimming and J lost 4 bases, with 8 bases between them. Germline V gives CDR1 MNHEY, CDR2 SVGAGI. Here the CDR3 reads CASSYGGVTEAFF. CDR3 DNA: TGTGCCAGCAGTTACGGCGGAGTCACTGAAGCTTTCTTT.

The table lists this clone with a count of one. The chain links TRBV25-1 to TRBJ2-5; 11 nucleotides align to TRBD2. Germline values: CDR1 MGHDK, CDR2 SYGVNS. V lost 3 bases and J lost 1; bases outside the gene matches: 10. The CDR3 totals 18 residues. In DNA form, the CDR3 reads TGTGCCAGCAGTGACCCTACCTCTAGCGGGGGGCCCCAAGAGACCCAGTACTTC. Protein: CASSDPTSSGGPQETQYF. Using reference TRBV25-1 and TRBJ2-5 for the parts outside the CDR3, the full variable domain is EADIYQTPRYLVIGTGKKITLECSQTMGHDKMYWYQQDPGMELHLIHYSYGVNSTEKGDLSSESTVSRIRTEHFPLTLESARPSHTSQYLCASSDPTSSGGPQETQYFGPGTRLLVL.

The CDR3 is CAWSTGLESGNTIYF. DNA of the CDR3: TGTGCCTGGAGCACAGGGTTAGAATCTGGAAACACCATATATTTT. The V call is TRBV30, the J call TRBJ1-3; possibly TRBD1 for D (6 bases). This CDR3 comprises 15 residues. Germline V CDR1 and CDR2: GTSNPN, SVGIG (reference sequence). V lost 3 bases, J lost 1 base, and 13 bases lay in between. The complete variable domain, with remaining parts taken from reference TRBV30 and TRBJ1-3, reads SQTIHQWPATLVQPVGSPLSLECTVEGTSNPNLYWYRQAAGRGLQLLFYSVGIGQISSEVPQNLSASRPQDRQFILSSKKLLLSDSGFYLCAWSTGLESGNTIYFGEGSWLTVV.

The chain recombines TRBV2 with TRBJ1-2; TRBD1 agrees at 7 bases. The CDR3 length is 13 residues. The germline V gene encodes CDR1 SNHLY and CDR2 FYNNEI. Unmatched junction bases numbered 3, after V lost 4 bases and J lost 4 bases. The chain's CDR3 is CASSGTGVYGYTF. The CDR3 region has the DNA TGTGCCAGCAGTGGGACAGGAGTCTATGGCTACACCTTC.

This rearrangement joins TRBV5-6 to TRBJ2-2; tentative D call: TRBD1 (6 bases). This CDR3 contains 16 residues. Germline assignment: CDR1 SGHDT and CDR2 YYEEEE. V was cut by 2 bases and J by 1 base, with 12 bases left in between. In DNA, the CDR3 is TGTGCCAGCAGCTTCAGGGGTCCCAGGAACACCGGGGAGCTGTTTTTT. Amino acids: CASSFRGPRNTGELFF.

This chain connects TRBV7-2 to TRBJ2-1, with 8 positions matching TRBD2. V was clipped by 4 bases and J by 4 bases; unmatched bases: 9. The length of the CDR3 is 16 residues. Germline CDR1 is SGHTA and CDR2 is FQGNSA. The CDR3 nucleotides read TGTGCCAGCAGCTCGGATATGACTAGCGCGTACAATGAGCAGTTCTTC. It yields the protein CASSSDMTSAYNEQFF.

The chain couples TRBV10-3 to TRBJ1-2, with TRBD1 matching over 11 bases. J was trimmed by 4 bases and V by 2 bases; bases with no gene match: 3. CDR3 length: 15 residues. CDR1 is ENHRY and CDR2 is SYGVKD in the germline V gene. Here the CDR3 reads CAISEGGTGGYGYTF. As DNA, the CDR3 is TGTGCCATCAGTGAGGGGGGGACAGGGGGCTATGGCTACACCTTC.

J is TRBJ2-3 and V is TRBV6-2 or TRBV6-3; 8 nucleotides match TRBD2. CDR3 length: 15 residues. The trim removed 5 bases at V and 7 bases at J, leaving 11 bases unmatched. Germline assignment: CDR1 MNHEY and CDR2 SVGEGT. The CDR3 nucleotides read TGTGCCAGCAGTAGACCGGGACTAGGCGCACATACGCAGTATTTT. Translation: CASSRPGLGAHTQYF.

The chain carries TRBV7-8 and TRBJ2-3; 8 nucleotides line up with TRBD1. J gave up 1 base and V 4 bases, and 10 bases lay outside the gene matches. CDR1 SGHVS and CDR2 FQNEAQ come from the germline V gene. The CDR3 consists of 17 residues. The CDR3, as DNA: TGTGCCAGCAGCTCCCTCACACGCAGGGGGCGCACAGATACGCAGTATTTT. It yields the protein CASSSLTRRGRTDTQYF. Full variable domain (missing parts from reference TRBV7-8 and TRBJ2-3): GAGVSQSPRYKVAKRGQDVALRCDPISGHVSLFWYQQALGQGPEFLTYFQNEAQLDKSGLPSDRFFAERPEGSVSTLKIQRTQQEDSAVYLCASSSLTRRGRTDTQYFGPGTRLTVL.

The chain carries TRBV24-1 and TRBJ2-2, with D tentatively TRBD1 (6 bases). Trimming left V 5 bases short and J 0 bases short, with 15 bases between. In germline, CDR1 is KGHDR, CDR2 SFDVKD. The CDR3 extends over 17 amino acids. The CDR3 protein is CATSGAGTTANTGELFF. The CDR3 DNA reads as TGTGCCACCAGTGGGGCCGGGACAACCGCGAACACCGGGGAGCTGTTTTTT.

The rearrangement uses TRBV7-8 and TRBJ2-7; 7 bases are a match to TRBD1. Per germline, CDR1 SGHVS and CDR2 FQNEAQ. J was trimmed by 7 bases and V by 0 bases; bases with no gene match: 6. CDR3 length: 14 residues. CDR3 protein: CASSLAQGTEEQYF. CDR3 nucleotide sequence: TGTGCCAGCAGCTTAGCGCAGGGGACAGAAGAGCAGTACTTC.

This sequence joins TRBV5-6 and TRBJ2-7; 7 bases fit TRBD1. The CDR3 loop spans 16 amino acids. Trimming took 4 bases from V and 2 from J; bases not matched to a gene: 12. Germline CDR1 is SGHDT and CDR2 is YYEEEE. The CDR3 here is CASSTDPRGPAYEQYF. CDR3 sequence (DNA): TGTGCCAGCAGCACGGACCCGAGGGGGCCCGCCTACGAGCAGTACTTC.

The chain is built from TRBV18 and TRBJ1-6, with a possible D match to TRBD1 (5 bases). With 2 bases removed from V and 0 bases from J, the gap between germline ends came to 14 bases. The CDR3 has 18 residues. Per the germline V gene, CDR1 is KGHSH and CDR2 is LQKENI. CDR3 bases: TGTGCCAGCTCACCAATTTCCCAGGGAAGCTCCTATAATTCACCCCTCCACTTT. This codes for CASSPISQGSSYNSPLHF.

In nucleotides, the CDR3 is TGTGCCAGCAGCAAAAGGGTTGGGACAACAAACTACGAGCAGTACTTC. As protein: CASSKRVGTTNYEQYF. The chain is built from TRBV21-1 and TRBJ2-7; TRBD1, as called in the table, went unchecked against the DNA. TRBV21-1 corresponds to a pseudogene. The CDR3 has 16 amino acids.

This clone was observed a handful of times. The CDR3 coding sequence is TGTGCCACCAGTGACCCCTCCGACAGGGGAGGGGAAAAACTGTTTTTT. Its translation is CATSDPSDRGGEKLFF. The V and J genes are TRBV24-1 and TRBJ1-4, with 8 positions matching TRBD1. The germline V gene encodes CDR1 KGHDR and CDR2 SFDVKD. This CDR3 spans 16 amino acids. V lost 4 bases to trimming and J lost 8 bases; unmatched junction nucleotides: 11.

The chain employs TRBV27 and TRBJ2-1; TRBD1 agrees at 7 bases. The CDR3 totals 16 residues. Trimming took 3 bases from V and 8 from J; bases not matched to a gene: 13. Germline CDR1 reads MNHEY; CDR2 reads SMNVEV (reference sequence). The CDR3 nucleotides read TGTGCCAGCAGTTTCTCCGGGACAGCCTACCTACATGAGCAGTTCTTC. Translating it yields CASSFSGTAYLHEQFF.

This clone was seen more than once but under ten times. The chain joins TRBV15 to TRBJ1-5, with D possibly being TRBD1 (5 bases). This CDR3 is 15 amino acids long. V lost 0 bases, J lost 4 bases, and 10 bases lay in between. Germline CDR1 LNHNV, CDR2 YYDKDF (reference sequence). CDR3 protein: CATSRDRRGNQPQHF. CDR3 DNA: TGTGCCACCAGCAGAGATCGGAGGGGAAATCAGCCCCAGCATTTT. The full variable domain, its missing parts supplied by reference TRBV15 and TRBJ1-5, is DAMVIQNPRYQVTQFGKPVTLSCSQTLNHNVMYWYQQKSSQAPKLLFHYYDKDFNNEADTPDNFQSRRPNTSFCFLDIRSPGLGDTAMYLCATSRDRRGNQPQHFGDGTRLSIL.